This TCR beta chain comes out of a study of identical twins. General study results and limits: Partly confounded zero-insertion analyses could result from invariant MAIT and iNKT cells. Those out-of-frame alpha sequences shared by twins showed an excess of low generation probability.

The CDR3 has 17 amino acids. CDR1 and CDR2 from the germline V gene are SGHTA and FQGNSA. The V and J ends lost 1 base and 0 bases respectively, with 13 bases between them. Addition of a universal primer site occurred through template switching, and cDNA carried unique molecular identifiers. TCRdb analysed the 5' RACE reads with MiXCR anew, one entry per CDR3 protein. The sample lists some 460,000 distinct CDR3 sequences; approximately 15% were seen once. This clonotype appeared many times. Its target is unknown. These data were also filed under a second study, of yellow fever vaccine responses in identical twins.

This chain uses TRBV7-2 with TRBJ2-1; D ambiguous. Sequencing was performed on CD4+ T cells sorted from blood. This receptor was obtained from a woman between 18 and 29 years old in good health. This CDR3 is CASSLVFGPSSYNEQFF. For the CDR3, the DNA is TGTGCCAGCAGCTTAGTCTTCGGGCCGAGCTCCTACAATGAGCAGTTCTTC.